This record concerns one TCR beta chain sequence. Its antigen is currently unknown. Trimming removed 8 bases at V and 2 bases at J, with 13 bases between. The CDR3 length is 13 residues. Germline V gene lookup returns CDR1 MNHNS and CDR2 SASEGT. The source of the sample is a study of cytomegalovirus exposure and HLA in healthy donors. Overall study findings and caveats: Available immune exposure information was restricted to CMV serostatus only. One cluster of highly shared sequence variants probably arose as a sequencing artifact. An Asian-associated ancestry cluster reportedly showed fewer N-insertions than the roughly 670-donor mean in a later analysis.

PCR was performed using 60 Vbeta and 13 Jbeta primers. Only in-frame clones appear in the TCRdb table, and some are missing; sequencing was by immunoSEQ multiplex PCR. The sample includes 150,000 to 170,000 clones, 70% to 80% of them seen just once. This sequence was found in a young man in good health and CMV-seropositive. This chain links TRBV6-1 with TRBJ2-7, with D possibly TRBD1 on 6 matching bases. Material: PBMCs. DNA for the CDR3: TGTGCCAGCTTTACAGGGTGGGCCTACGAGCAGTACTTC. This gives the protein CASFTGWAYEQYF.